This record covers a single T cell receptor beta chain. What it binds is unknown. The data stem from a study of identical twins. Template switching supplied a universal primer site; unique molecular identifiers were carried on the cDNA. TCRdb processed the 5' RACE reads anew with MiXCR; each CDR3 protein has one entry. This sample has hundreds of thousands of distinct CDR3 sequences, with 20% to 25% found just once. Trimming pared 5 bases from V and 4 bases from J, leaving 12 bases between. The length of the CDR3 is 13 residues. Germline V CDR1 and CDR2: SQVTM, ANQGSEA. Study outcomes and limitations: With beta out-of-frame sequences, excess sharing by twins was weaker.

These data also formed part of another study, on T cells expressing NK-cell markers. From that paper: The TCR beta repertoires were obtained from sorted CD3+CD56+NKG2C+, CD3+CD56+NKG2C- and CD3+CD56-NKG2C+ T cells.

This sequence was found in a woman in her late teens or twenties in good health. The gene calls are TRBV29-1 and TRBJ2-1; D unclear. The sample taken for sequencing was PBMCs. CDR3 protein: CSVFGERYNEQFF. The CDR3 DNA sequence: TGCAGCGTTTTTGGCGAAAGGTACAATGAGCAGTTCTTC.